This entry is about one T cell receptor beta chain. Per the study methods: Reference gene primer amplification in the assay estimated nucleated cell counts. Assay used: immunoSEQ multiplex PCR; TCRdb lists only in-frame clones, some missing. The V and J calls and the clone size are those of that table, but D and trimming were determined from the DNA. The data show 170,000 or so clones, more than 85% seen once. Germline-derived CDR1 and CDR2 are LGHDT and YNNKEL (reference sequence). The ends lost 1 base at V and 13 bases at J; junction bases unmatched: 4. This CDR3 has 12 residues. The data were taken from a study of blood T cell repertoires in COVID-19.

The V and J genes are TRBV3-1 (or the pseudogene TRBV3-2) and TRBJ1-2, with TRBD1 matching 9 bases. The sequence derives from a man between 35 and 55 years old with active or convalescent COVID-19. Sequenced: peripheral blood. The chain's CDR3 is CASSQAGTGTTF. The CDR3 coding sequence is TGTGCCAGCAGCCAAGCCGGGACAGGGACCACCTTC.